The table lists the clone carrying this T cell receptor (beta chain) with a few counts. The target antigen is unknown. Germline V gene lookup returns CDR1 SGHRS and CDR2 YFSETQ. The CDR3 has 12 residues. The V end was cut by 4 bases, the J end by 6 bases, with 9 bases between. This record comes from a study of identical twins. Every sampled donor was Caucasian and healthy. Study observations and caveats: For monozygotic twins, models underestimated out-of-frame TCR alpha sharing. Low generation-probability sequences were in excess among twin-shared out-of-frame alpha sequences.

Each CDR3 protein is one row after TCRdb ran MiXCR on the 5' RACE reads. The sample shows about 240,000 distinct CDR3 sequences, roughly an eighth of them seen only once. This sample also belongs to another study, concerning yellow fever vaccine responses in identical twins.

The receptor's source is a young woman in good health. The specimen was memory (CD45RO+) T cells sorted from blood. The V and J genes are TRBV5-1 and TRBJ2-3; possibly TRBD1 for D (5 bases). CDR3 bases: TGCGCCAGCAGCCTAGGGGTGGATACGCAGTATTTT. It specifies CASSLGVDTQYF.